The 9 T cell receptor beta chains below all came from one sample that was sequenced in a study of blood T cell repertoires in COVID-19. The repertoire was sequenced with immunoSEQ multiplex PCR; TCRdb's copy has only in-frame clones and lacks some. The data show about 130,000 clones, with 60% to 80% seen just once and about 6.3% held by the top ten. The sample comprised peripheral blood. The receptors originated from a man older than 75 with COVID-19, enrolled during active disease.

This clone is a singleton in its sample. The chain joins TRBV4-2 to TRBJ2-7, with TRBD1 identical over 8 bases. This CDR3 region has 21 residues. Germline CDR1 LGHNA, CDR2 YNFKEQ. After removal of 1 base from V and 0 bases from J, the junction contained 20 bases not matched to a gene. The CDR3: CASSQVEARRDYRGSSYEQYF. In nucleotides, the CDR3 is TGTGCCAGCAGCCAAGTCGAAGCGAGACGGGATTACAGGGGGTCCTCCTACGAGCAGTACTTC.

The genes are TRBV9 and TRBJ2-7; 7 nucleotides agree with TRBD1. The CDR3 covers 13 residues. V shed 3 bases, J shed 3 bases, and the junction held 3 bases outside the gene matches. The germline CDR1 and CDR2 sequences are SGDLS and YYNGEE. CDR3 nucleotides: TGTGCCAGCAGCGAGGGGACAGACTACGAGCAGTACTTC. Residues: CASSEGTDYEQYF.

A few counts support this clone. The J gene is TRBJ2-7, the V gene TRBV15; 7 positions agree with TRBD1. CDR3 size: 15 residues. V lost 0 bases to trimming and J lost 3 bases; unmatched junction nucleotides: 5. CDR1 is LNHNV, CDR2 YYDKDF, per germline (reference sequence). The CDR3 protein is CATSRDLDRDYEQYF. DNA for the CDR3: TGTGCCACCAGCAGAGATCTTGACAGGGACTACGAGCAGTACTTC.

The chain uses TRBV2 and TRBJ2-2; D remains ambiguous. Between the trimmed V and J ends, which lost 3 bases and 1 base, there was a span of 6 bases. CDR1 and CDR2 from the germline V gene are SNHLY and FYNNEI. The length of the CDR3 is 14 residues. The CDR3, as DNA: TGTGCCAGCAGTGATGGCAGGAACACCGGGGAGCTGTTTTTT. Its translation is CASSDGRNTGELFF.

The chain is built from TRBV7-8 and TRBJ1-5; 8 bases are shared with TRBD1. The germline gives CDR1 SGHVS, CDR2 FQNEAQ. Losses at the gene ends were 8 bases for V and 4 bases for J; bases not matched to a gene: 4. The CDR3 loop spans 13 amino acids. In DNA, the CDR3 is TGTGCCAGCGGCGACAGGGGTAATCAGCCCCAGCATTTT. This encodes CASGDRGNQPQHF.

This clone has more than one count but fewer than ten. The V call is TRBV18, the J call TRBJ1-1; D is unresolved. The germline CDR1 and CDR2 sequences are KGHSH and LQKENI. The ends were cut back, 2 bases at V and 6 bases at J, with 10 bases in the middle. The CDR3 is made up of 13 amino acids. Here the CDR3 DNA reads TGTGCCAGCTCACCATACACAGACGCTGAAGCTTTCTTT. It is translated as CASSPYTDAEAFF.

The chain joins TRBV24-1 to TRBJ2-3; TRBD2 matches 8 bases. Trimming took 3 bases from V and 6 from J; bases not matched to a gene: 10. The CDR3 totals 16 residues. The V gene's germline CDR1 is KGHDR and CDR2 SFDVKD. The CDR3 coding sequence is TGTGCCACCAGTGATATCACAGCGGGAGTCGGTGATACGCAGTATTTT. It yields the protein CATSDITAGVGDTQYF.

The chain combines TRBV15 with TRBJ2-5; 8 bases map to TRBD1. This CDR3 contains 17 residues. Germline V lookup: CDR1 LNHNV, CDR2 YYDKDF (reference sequence). Germline trimming cut 7 bases from V and 0 bases from J; bases unmatched to any gene: 13. The CDR3 reads CATKEFVRGPYQETQYF. CDR3 bases: TGTGCCACCAAAGAATTCGTCAGGGGGCCGTACCAAGAGACCCAGTACTTC.

This clone turned up a few times. V and J are TRBV27 and TRBJ1-6; the D gene is possibly TRBD1 (6 bases). This CDR3 is 15 amino acids long. CDR1 and CDR2 from the germline V gene are MNHEY and SMNVEV (reference sequence). V lost 5 bases and J 12 bases, leaving 20 bases between the germline ends. This chain's CDR3 is CASSKTPGDYGPLHF. The CDR3 coding sequence is TGTGCCAGCAGTAAAACCCCAGGGGACTACGGACCCCTCCACTTT.